The 6 T cell receptor beta chains below were found in one sample sequenced in a study of beta chain features in type 1 diabetes. Overall study results and limits: TCRB CDR3 length was moderately but significantly reduced in all four CD4+ subsets of Type 1 diabetes patients.

As every portion of the isolated RNA was reverse transcribed, the sequencing read expressed TCRB transcripts. The repertoire was sequenced with immunoSEQ multiplex PCR; TCRdb's copy has only in-frame clones and lacks some. The sample has around 240,000 clones; about a sixth are singletons. These receptors lack a known antigen. Material: naive CD4+ T cells from blood. These TCRs come from a man aged 25-45 years with type 1 diabetes.

The chain carries TRBV14 and TRBJ2-5; D gene uncertain. The V end lost 3 bases, the J end lost 7 bases, and 15 bases lay between the germline ends. Germline CDR1 and CDR2: SGHDN and FVKESK. This CDR3 spans 14 amino acids. This chain's CDR3 is CASSQAQSAGTQYF. CDR3 nucleotides: TGTGCCAGCAGCCAGGCACAATCGGCTGGGACCCAGTACTTC.

The gene calls are TRBV29-1 and TRBJ2-1; either TRBD1 or TRBD2 may supply D (5 bases each). The V gene lost 4 bases and the J gene lost 10 bases, with 11 bases spanning the gap. This CDR3 has 11 residues. CDR1 is SQVTM, CDR2 ANQGSEA, per germline. CDR3 DNA sequence: TGCAGCGTTGTGTCCGGGACCGAGCAGTTCTTC. It encodes CSVVSGTEQFF.

V usage is TRBV7-2 and J usage is TRBJ1-1, with D unclear. CDR1 and CDR2 from the germline V gene are SGHTA and FQGNSA. V was shortened by 2 bases and J by 4 bases, with 8 bases between the two germline ends. This CDR3 has 13 residues. The CDR3: CASSLYRGTEAFF. The CDR3 bases are TGTGCCAGCAGCTTATATCGGGGCACTGAAGCTTTCTTT.

This chain connects TRBV9 to TRBJ2-1, with D uncertain. Trimming removed 4 bases from V and 4 bases from J, with 21 bases in between. CDR3 length equals 17 residues. The germline V gene encodes CDR1 SGDLS and CDR2 YYNGEE. CDR3 sequence (DNA): TGTGCCAGCAGCAAAACACTCCTTCGCTCGACATACAATGAGCAGTTCTTC. Protein sequence: CASSKTLLRSTYNEQFF.

V gene TRBV7-9 combines with J gene TRBJ2-3, with D tentatively TRBD1 or TRBD2 (5 bases each). Germline CDR1 reads SEHNR; CDR2 reads FQNEAQ (reference sequence). This CDR3 has 14 residues. Trimming shortened V by 7 bases and J by 7 bases, and 18 bases separated the two germline ends. This chain's CDR3 is CASTTAGTVYTQYF. The CDR3 DNA follows: TGTGCCAGCACCACGGCAGGGACCGTGTATACGCAGTATTTT.

V and J are TRBV2 and TRBJ2-2; the D gene is possibly TRBD2 (7 bases). The V end lost 0 bases, the J end lost 5 bases, and 16 bases lay between the germline ends. Germline-derived CDR1 and CDR2 are SNHLY and FYNNEI. The CDR3 sequence is 17 residues long. CDR3: CASSEAIGRGGTGELFF. CDR3 bases: TGTGCCAGCAGTGAAGCAATAGGCAGGGGAGGGACCGGGGAGCTGTTTTTT.